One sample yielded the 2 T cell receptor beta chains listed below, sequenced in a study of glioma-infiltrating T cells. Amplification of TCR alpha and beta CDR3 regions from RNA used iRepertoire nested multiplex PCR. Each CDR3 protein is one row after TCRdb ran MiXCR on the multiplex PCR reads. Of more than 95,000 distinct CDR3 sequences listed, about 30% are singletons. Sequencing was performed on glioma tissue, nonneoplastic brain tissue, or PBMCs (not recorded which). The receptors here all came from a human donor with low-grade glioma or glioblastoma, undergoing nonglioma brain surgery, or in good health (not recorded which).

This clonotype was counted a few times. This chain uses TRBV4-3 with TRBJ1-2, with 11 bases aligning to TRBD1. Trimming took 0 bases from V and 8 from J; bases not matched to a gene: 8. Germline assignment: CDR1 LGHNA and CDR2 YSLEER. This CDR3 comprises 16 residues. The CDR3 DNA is TGCGCCAGCAGCCAAGACCGGACAGGGGGCAGGTGGGGCTACACCTTC. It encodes CASSQDRTGGRWGYTF.

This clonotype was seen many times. The CDR3 DNA reads TGCAGTGCTATCTGGGGAGGCCATTTGGGAAACGAGCAGTACTTC. It encodes CSAIWGGHLGNEQYF. The genes are TRBV20-1 and TRBJ2-7, with a weak D call TRBD2 (6 bases). CDR3 length equals 15 residues. Per germline, CDR1 DFQATT and CDR2 SNEGSKA (reference sequence). V was trimmed by 4 bases and J by 5 bases, leaving 21 bases between them.